This passage covers 12 T cell receptor beta chains from one sample sequenced in a study of early T cells in non-severe SARS-CoV-2 infection. One entry per CDR3 protein, called by TCRdb with MiXCR from the 5' RACE reads. The sample gives around 80,000 distinct CDR3 sequences, less than 15% of which show up once; roughly 6% is in the top ten. Specimen: whole blood. The receptors were sampled from an adult who was a healthcare worker with PCR-confirmed SARS-CoV-2 infection or an uninfected control (not recorded which).

This clonotype was observed at least ten times. J is TRBJ2-1 and V is TRBV2; 10 bases line up with TRBD2. The V gene's germline CDR1 is SNHLY and CDR2 FYNNEI. Germline trimming cut 4 bases from V and 2 bases from J; bases unmatched to any gene: 11. The CDR3 consists of 18 residues. The CDR3 sequence is CASSAVGISGRTYNEQFF. The CDR3 coding sequence is TGTGCCAGCAGTGCTGTAGGGATTAGCGGGAGGACCTACAATGAGCAGTTCTTC.

This chain connects TRBV6-6 to TRBJ1-5; a possible D gene is TRBD1 (6 bases). CDR3 length: 15 residues. V was cut by 2 bases and J by 4 bases, with 12 bases left in between. The germline gives CDR1 MNHNY, CDR2 SVGAGI (reference sequence). CDR3 protein: CASSYGQGSNQPQHF. Here the CDR3 DNA reads TGTGCCAGCAGTTACGGGCAGGGGAGTAATCAGCCCCAGCATTTT.

This clonotype was counted between two and nine times. The rearrangement joins TRBV20-1 to TRBJ1-5, with 7 bases matching TRBD1. The V gene end was trimmed by 3 bases and the J gene end by 1 base; junction bases not matched to a gene: 9. Per the germline V gene, CDR1 is DFQATT and CDR2 is SNEGSKA (reference sequence). The CDR3 runs 16 residues. The CDR3 DNA follows: TGCAGTGCTAGGGGAGGAGGGGGCGAGAGCAATCAGCCCCAGCATTTT. Protein: CSARGGGGESNQPQHF.

This clonotype was seen a handful of times. The chain has TRBV9 and TRBJ1-1; D might be TRBD1 (6 bases). The CDR3 covers 14 residues. V lost 4 bases and J lost 1, with 11 bases in between. Germline V gene lookup returns CDR1 SGDLS and CDR2 YYNGEE. CDR3 DNA sequence: TGTGCCAGCAGCTCTGGGGGCGCGAACACTGAAGCTTTCTTT. This encodes CASSSGGANTEAFF.

The V call is TRBV5-1, the J call TRBJ2-3; D is unresolved. The length of the CDR3 is 15 residues. Trimming took off 5 bases at V and 0 bases at J, with 13 bases between the two ends. Germline V gene lookup returns CDR1 SGHRS and CDR2 YFSETQ. As DNA, the CDR3 is TGCGCCAGCAGGCCCCAGGTGACTAGCACAGATACGCAGTATTTT. Its protein is CASRPQVTSTDTQYF. Drawing the rest from reference TRBV5-1 and TRBJ2-3, the complete variable domain is KAGVTQTPRYLIKTRGQQVTLSCSPISGHRSVSWYQQTPGQGLQFLFEYFSETQRNKGNFPGRFSGRQFSNSRSEMNVSTLELGDSALYLCASRPQVTSTDTQYFGPGTRLTVL.

Only one count was recorded for this clonotype. At one of its ends the junction is not consistent with the germline gene, which may arise from a read error. V gene TRBV12-3 or TRBV12-4 combines with J gene TRBJ1-3; 7 nucleotides align to TRBD1. This CDR3 contains 13 residues. The CDR3 here is CANSPTGGNTIYF. The CDR3 DNA is TGTGCCAACAGTCCGACAGGGGGAAACACCATATATTTT.

This clonotype came up many times. The chain has TRBV7-3 and TRBJ1-1; 9 positions agree with TRBD1. V shed 7 bases and J 5 bases; nucleotides not matched to a gene: 2. The CDR3 is 12 amino acids. Germline V gene sequence: CDR1 SGHTA, CDR2 FQGTGA. Here the CDR3 reads CASKGQGTEAFF. CDR3 DNA: TGTGCCAGCAAAGGACAGGGGACTGAAGCTTTCTTT.

The chain has TRBV2 and TRBJ1-5; 9 nucleotides agree with TRBD1. The germline V gene encodes CDR1 SNHLY and CDR2 FYNNEI. The CDR3 runs 16 residues. Losses at the gene ends were 6 bases for V and 1 base for J; bases not matched to a gene: 7. The CDR3 DNA reads TGTGCCAGCAGCCTAAGGACAGGGGTCAGCAATCAGCCCCAGCATTTT. Translating it yields CASSLRTGVSNQPQHF.

This rearrangement joins TRBV29-1 to TRBJ2-5; TRBD1 is a possible D gene (5 bases). The V end lost 6 bases, the J end lost 1 base, and 12 bases lay between the germline ends. Germline V CDR1 and CDR2: SQVTM, ANQGSEA. There are 13 residues in the CDR3. CDR3 residues: CSVATAPQETQYF. DNA of the CDR3: TGCAGCGTAGCGACAGCTCCCCAAGAGACCCAGTACTTC. Variable domain in full (rest from reference TRBV29-1 and TRBJ2-5): SAVISQKPSRDICQRGTSLTIQCQVDSQVTMMFWYRQQPGQSLTLIATANQGSEATYESGFVIDKFPISRPNLTFSTLTVSNMSPEDSSIYLCSVATAPQETQYFGPGTRLLVL.

This chain links TRBV2 with TRBJ1-6; the D gene is possibly TRBD1 (5 bases). CDR3 length equals 16 residues. The germline V and J ends were trimmed by 6 bases and 0 bases, with 12 bases remaining between them. The germline V gene encodes CDR1 SNHLY and CDR2 FYNNEI. The CDR3 nucleotides are TGTGCCAGCAGACAGACAGCGAGCTCCTATAATTCACCCCTCCACTTT. It codes for CASRQTASSYNSPLHF.

This clonotype showed up just a few times. The chain uses TRBV7-2 and TRBJ1-2; D not certain. Trimming cost V 1 base and J 3 bases, with 12 bases left between them. CDR1 and CDR2 from the germline V gene are SGHTA and FQGNSA. The CDR3 has 15 residues. The CDR3 nucleotides are TGTGCCAGCAGCTTAGAAATGGCCGCTGACTATGGCTACACCTTC. Amino acids: CASSLEMAADYGYTF. The full variable domain, its missing parts supplied by reference TRBV7-2 and TRBJ1-2, is GAGVSQSPSNKVTEKGKDVELRCDPISGHTALYWYRQSLGQGLEFLIYFQGNSAPDKSGLPSDRFSAERTGGSVSTLTIQRTQQEDSAVYLCASSLEMAADYGYTFGSGTRLTVV.

This clonotype was observed a handful of times. The rearrangement links TRBV3-1 to TRBJ1-4, with 7 nucleotides matching TRBD1. Trimming removed 4 bases from V and 8 bases from J; junction bases left unmatched: 7. The CDR3 is made up of 14 amino acids. Looked up from germline, CDR1 is LGHDT and CDR2 is YNNKEL (reference sequence). DNA for the CDR3: TGTGCCAGCAGCCCCTACAGGGGTGACGAAAAACTGTTTTTT. It specifies CASSPYRGDEKLFF.